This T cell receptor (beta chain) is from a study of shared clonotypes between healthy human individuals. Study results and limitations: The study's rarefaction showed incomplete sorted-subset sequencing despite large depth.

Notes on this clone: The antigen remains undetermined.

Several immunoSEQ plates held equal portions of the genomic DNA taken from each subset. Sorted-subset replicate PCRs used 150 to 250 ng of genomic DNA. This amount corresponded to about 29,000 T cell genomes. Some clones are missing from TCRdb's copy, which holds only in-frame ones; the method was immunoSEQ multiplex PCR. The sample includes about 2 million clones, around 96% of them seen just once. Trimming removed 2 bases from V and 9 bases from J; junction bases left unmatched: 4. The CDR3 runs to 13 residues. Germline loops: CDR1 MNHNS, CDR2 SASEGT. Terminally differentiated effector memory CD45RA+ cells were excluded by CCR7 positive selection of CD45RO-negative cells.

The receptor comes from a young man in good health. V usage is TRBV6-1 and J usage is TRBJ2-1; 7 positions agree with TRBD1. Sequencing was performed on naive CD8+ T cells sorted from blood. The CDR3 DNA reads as TGTGCCAGCAGTGAATCGACAGGGCCTGAGCAGTTCTTC. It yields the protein CASSESTGPEQFF.